What follows are 29 T cell receptor beta chains derived from one specimen sequenced in a study of memory CD4+ T cells and cytomegalovirus serostatus. This table comes from immunoSEQ multiplex PCR, and its TCRdb copy is limited to in-frame clones, with some not included. Of around 25,000 clones listed, 70% to 80% are singletons. The sort gate was single viable CD3+CD4+CD8-CD45RO+ cells for memory CD4+ T cells. Sequenced material: memory CD4+ T cells from blood. These receptors were obtained from an adult in good health and CMV-seronegative.

The genes are TRBV7-6 and TRBJ1-3; no clear D. Trimming cost V 8 bases and J 0 bases, with 8 bases left between them. Germline CDR1 and CDR2: SGHVS and FNYEAQ. The CDR3 has 13 residues. This chain's CDR3 is CASFGISGNTIYF. The CDR3, as DNA: TGTGCCAGCTTTGGAATCTCTGGAAACACCATATATTTT.

The chain has TRBV5-6 and TRBJ2-4; D remains unclear. The V end lost 2 bases, the J end lost 0 bases, and 12 bases lay between the germline ends. Per the germline V gene, CDR1 is SGHDT and CDR2 is YYEEEE. The CDR3 length is 16 residues. CDR3 sequence reads: CASSFDWGLAKNIQYF. As DNA, the CDR3 is TGTGCCAGCAGCTTCGACTGGGGATTAGCCAAAAACATTCAGTACTTC.

Concerning this clone: Distinct nucleotide sequences in the sample also encode this CDR3. CDR3 region: CASSLWTGHSEQFF. The CDR3 DNA is TGTGCCAGCAGTTTATGGACAGGGCATAGTGAGCAGTTCTTC. This chain connects TRBV27 to TRBJ2-1; 8 bases align to TRBD1. Trimming at V came to 1 base and at J to 9 bases, leaving 5 bases not matched to a gene. The germline V gene encodes CDR1 MNHEY and CDR2 SMNVEV (reference sequence). The CDR3 is 14 residues long.

This clone was seen a handful of times. The chain carries TRBV6-5 and TRBJ1-1; TRBD1 might be the D (6 bases). Germline V CDR1 and CDR2: MNHEY, SVGAGI. The CDR3 spans 14 residues. The V and J ends lost 5 bases and 8 bases respectively, with 18 bases between them. CDR3 in amino acids: CASSKQGRRWEAFF. CDR3 coding DNA: TGTGCCAGCAGTAAACAGGGAAGACGCTGGGAAGCTTTCTTT.

The table lists this clone with a few counts. The chain joins TRBV7-9 to TRBJ1-1; unclear D gene. CDR1 is SEHNR, CDR2 FQNEAQ, per germline (reference sequence). The CDR3 is 14 amino acids. The V gene lost 3 bases and the J gene lost 0 bases, with 8 bases spanning the gap. Written as DNA, the CDR3 is TGTGCCAGCAGCTTCGGAGCTATGAACACTGAAGCTTTCTTT. It yields the protein CASSFGAMNTEAFF.

DNA of the CDR3: TGTGCCAGCCAGACTAGCGTGGATGCAAAGGATACGCAGTATTTT. Its protein is CASQTSVDAKDTQYF. The V and J genes are TRBV11-2 and TRBJ2-3; 8 bases align to TRBD2. This CDR3 region has 15 residues. The trim removed 8 bases at V and 6 bases at J, leaving 13 bases unmatched. Germline CDR1 reads SGHAT; CDR2 reads FQNNGV.

V gene TRBV5-1 combines with J gene TRBJ1-1; TRBD1 aligns across 8 bases. The CDR3 spans 15 residues. The J segment lost 2 bases and the V segment lost 4 bases, leaving 7 bases of the junction unmatched. Germline assignment: CDR1 SGHRS and CDR2 YFSETQ. CDR3 region: CASSPRTGYNTEAFF. CDR3 DNA sequence: TGCGCCAGCAGCCCGCGGACAGGGTATAACACTGAAGCTTTCTTT.

V and J are TRBV4-1 and TRBJ1-3, with 10 bases that match TRBD1. There are 16 residues in the CDR3. V lost 0 bases, J lost 9 bases, and 8 bases stayed unmatched. The V gene's germline CDR1 is MGHRA and CDR2 YSYEKL. The chain's CDR3 is CASSQDPGTGVVTIYF. CDR3 DNA sequence: TGCGCCAGCAGCCAAGACCCCGGGACAGGGGTTGTCACCATATATTTT.

The chain is built from TRBV27 and TRBJ2-5; 7 positions match TRBD2. The length of the CDR3 is 13 residues. V was pared by 6 bases and J by 5 bases, with 6 bases of the junction left unmatched. Germline CDR1 reads MNHEY; CDR2 reads SMNVEV (reference sequence). In DNA form, the CDR3 reads TGTGCCAGCAGGGCCTGGGGGGGGGAGACCCAGTACTTC. Translated, it gives CASRAWGGETQYF.

The chain carries TRBV5-4 and TRBJ2-7; 8 nucleotides match TRBD2. The CDR3 totals 14 residues. The V gene's germline CDR1 is SGHNT and CDR2 YYREEE (reference sequence). V gave up 4 bases and J gave up 2 bases; unmatched junction bases: 5. CDR3 DNA: TGTGCCAGCAGCACGGGGACTAGAACCTACGAGCAGTACTTC. It translates to CASSTGTRTYEQYF.

The chain couples TRBV6-1 to TRBJ1-2, with no clear D. Trimming left V 6 bases short and J 1 base short, with 12 bases between. From germline, CDR1 is MNHNS and CDR2 SASEGT. The CDR3 has 14 residues. CDR3: CASSPNTLNYGYTF. In nucleotides, the CDR3 is TGTGCCAGCAGCCCCAATACTCTTAACTATGGCTACACCTTC.

The genes are TRBV19 and TRBJ2-3; 12 bases fit TRBD2. Trimming cost V 5 bases and J 3 bases; bases outside gene matches: 12. The CDR3 is made up of 18 amino acids. CDR1 and CDR2 from the germline V gene are LNHDA and SQIVND (reference sequence). CDR3 region: CASSSKGLAGGLTDTQYF. The CDR3 coding sequence is TGTGCCAGTAGTTCTAAAGGGCTAGCGGGGGGGTTGACAGATACGCAGTATTTT.

This clone has a single count. This chain uses TRBV9 with TRBJ1-6; D is unresolved. Trimming cost V 2 bases and J 10 bases, with 13 bases left between them. CDR3 size: 14 residues. The germline CDR1 and CDR2 sequences are SGDLS and YYNGEE. CDR3 region: CASSVGWDGSPLHF. Written as DNA, the CDR3 is TGTGCCAGCAGCGTGGGGTGGGATGGGTCACCCCTCCACTTT.

The V and J genes are TRBV25-1 and TRBJ1-3; TRBD1 is a possible D gene (5 bases). V lost 2 bases and J lost 5, with 10 bases in between. Germline assignment: CDR1 MGHDK and CDR2 SYGVNS. The CDR3 sequence is 14 residues long. The CDR3 spells CASSEGGVRNTIYF. The CDR3 DNA is TGTGCCAGCAGTGAAGGAGGGGTGAGAAACACCATATATTTT.

The V and J genes are TRBV7-2 and TRBJ1-2, with D unresolved. Germline assignment: CDR1 SGHTA and CDR2 FQGNSA. Trimming removed 3 bases from V and 8 bases from J, with 10 bases in between. This CDR3 comprises 12 residues. DNA for the CDR3: TGTGCCAGCAGCTTTATCCCGGGAGGCTACACCTTC. The encoded protein is CASSFIPGGYTF.

CDR3 amino acids: CASSLQPTGSNTEAFF. The DNA of the CDR3 is TGTGCCAGCAGCCTTCAACCGACAGGTTCGAACACTGAAGCTTTCTTT. The J gene is TRBJ1-1, the V gene TRBV7-3, with D possibly matching TRBD1 (6 bases). The CDR3 extends over 16 amino acids. Germline CDR1 reads SGHTA; CDR2 reads FQGTGA. The germline V and J ends were trimmed by 5 bases and 1 base, with 17 bases remaining between them.

This chain links TRBV5-5 with TRBJ2-7; 7 nucleotides line up with TRBD1. V was pared by 0 bases and J by 4 bases, with 7 bases of the junction left unmatched. Germline V CDR1 and CDR2: SGHKS, YYEKEE (reference sequence). The CDR3 extends over 15 amino acids. In DNA, the CDR3 is TGTGCCAGCAGCTTGGGGCCAGGGGGTGTATACGAGCAGTACTTC. Its translation is CASSLGPGGVYEQYF.

The V call is TRBV7-3, the J call TRBJ1-2; D remains unclear. The ends were cut back, 0 bases at V and 0 bases at J, with 8 bases in the middle. Looked up from germline, CDR1 is SGHTA and CDR2 is FQGTGA. The CDR3 covers 15 residues. The CDR3 nucleotides are TGTGCCAGCAGCTTAACGCCAAACGCTAACTATGGCTACACCTTC. Translated, it gives CASSLTPNANYGYTF.

This chain connects TRBV6-1 to TRBJ1-5; 8 bases are a match to TRBD1. Germline CDR1 reads MNHNS; CDR2 reads SASEGT. J gave up 3 bases and V 5 bases, and 6 bases lay outside the gene matches. The CDR3 contains 15 residues. This CDR3 reads CASSPGQGLNQPQHF. CDR3 DNA: TGTGCCAGCAGTCCCGGACAGGGCCTCAATCAGCCCCAGCATTTT.

This sequence joins TRBV5-1 and TRBJ1-4; TRBD1 is a possible D gene (5 bases). The CDR3 spans 14 residues. The V end lost 4 bases, the J end lost 4 bases, and 11 bases lay between the germline ends. The V gene's germline CDR1 is SGHRS and CDR2 YFSETQ. In DNA, the CDR3 is TGCGCCAGCAGCCCAGACAGCTATAATGAAAAACTGTTTTTT. Translating gives CASSPDSYNEKLFF.

This sequence joins TRBV30 and TRBJ2-6; the D gene is possibly TRBD2 (6 bases). The CDR3 is 19 residues long. The V and J ends lost 0 bases and 0 bases respectively, with 18 bases between them. Germline CDR1 GTSNPN, CDR2 SVGIG (reference sequence). In DNA form, the CDR3 reads TGTGCCTGGAGTGTATTTGTAGGAGGGGATGACTCTGGGGCCAACGTCCTGACTTTC. This codes for CAWSVFVGGDDSGANVLTF.

The chain recombines TRBV6-6 with TRBJ2-1; weak D call: TRBD2 (5 bases). Trimming stripped 6 bases from V and 7 bases from J, with 13 bases between. CDR3 size: 13 residues. Germline lookup yields CDR1 MNHNY and CDR2 SVGAGI (reference sequence). The CDR3 DNA reads as TGTGCCAGCAGAAGTGAGGGAGTGAATGAGCAGTTCTTC. Its translation: CASRSEGVNEQFF.

The chain has TRBV6-5 and TRBJ2-5; D is unresolved. This CDR3 spans 11 amino acids. The germline V gene has CDR1 MNHEY and CDR2 SVGAGI. V was pared by 4 bases and J by 4 bases, with 4 bases between. The CDR3 region has the DNA TGTGCCAGCAGTTCCCTAGAGACCCAGTACTTC. Translating gives CASSSLETQYF.

This clone was observed a handful of times. The chain recombines TRBV2 with TRBJ1-2; D unresolved. The CDR3 has 10 residues. Germline-derived CDR1 and CDR2 are SNHLY and FYNNEI. With 9 bases removed from V and 4 bases from J, the gap between germline ends came to 6 bases. CDR3 region: CARRGYGYTF. Here the CDR3 DNA reads TGTGCCAGGCGCGGCTATGGCTACACCTTC.

This clone was seen a few times. V and J are TRBV10-3 and TRBJ1-5; D ambiguous. Germline values: CDR1 ENHRY, CDR2 SYGVKD. CDR3 size: 13 residues. Trimming removed 3 bases at V and 9 bases at J, with 12 bases between. In DNA form, the CDR3 reads TGTGCCATCAGTGAAGTTAAGGATGGGCCCCAGCATTTT. Its protein product is CAISEVKDGPQHF.

The rearrangement joins TRBV2 to TRBJ1-5; a weak D match, TRBD1 (5 bases). Germline-derived CDR1 and CDR2 are SNHLY and FYNNEI. CDR3 length: 15 amino acids. V was trimmed by 6 bases and J by 4 bases, leaving 16 bases between them. In DNA, the CDR3 is TGTGCCAGCAGCGCCGGGACCGGAGGAAATCAGCCCCAGCATTTT. This codes for CASSAGTGGNQPQHF.

The chain uses TRBV6-5 and TRBJ1-1, with a tentative D call TRBD1 (6 bases). The germline gives CDR1 MNHEY, CDR2 SVGAGI. Trimming shortened V by 2 bases and J by 0 bases, and 7 bases separated the two germline ends. This CDR3 contains 14 residues. CDR3 nucleotide sequence: TGTGCCAGCAGTTACGGGACATTGAACACTGAAGCTTTCTTT. Translating gives CASSYGTLNTEAFF.

The chain employs TRBV5-8 and TRBJ2-1; D not resolved. The CDR3 sequence is 17 residues long. Germline CDR1 is SGHTS and CDR2 is YDEGEE. Trimming removed 5 bases at V and 3 bases at J, with 21 bases between. CDR3 sequence: CASSKGVSNPIYNEQFF. DNA of the CDR3: TGTGCCAGCAGTAAGGGCGTCAGCAACCCTATCTACAATGAGCAGTTCTTC. Together with reference TRBV5-8 and TRBJ2-1, the CDR3 gives the full variable domain: EAGVTQSPTHLIKTRGQQATLRCSPISGHTSVYWYQQALGLGLQFLLWYDEGEERNRGNFPPRFSGRQFPNYSSELNVNALELEDSALYLCASSKGVSNPIYNEQFFGPGTRLTVL.

The chain couples TRBV6-6 to TRBJ2-1, with 11 bases matching TRBD2. This CDR3 has 16 residues. Germline loops: CDR1 MNHNY, CDR2 SVGAGI (reference sequence). Germline trimming cut 6 bases from V and 4 bases from J; bases unmatched to any gene: 8. CDR3 DNA sequence: TGTGCCAGCAGACCCCTGCTAGCGGGGGGATACAATGAGCAGTTCTTC. Encoded protein: CASRPLLAGGYNEQFF.